Included here is one TCR beta chain sequence, with context. Its antigen is not known. With V trimmed by 0 bases and J by 4 bases, 7 bases remained unmatched. CDR3 length: 17 amino acids. In germline, CDR1 is MGHRA, CDR2 YSYEKL. These data come from a study of radiation and T cells in renal cell carcinoma. Study background: Nephrectomy followed 15 Gy stereotactic body radiation by 4 weeks.

Study results and limitations: In blood, top tumor clones expanded by 2 weeks, shrinking by 4.

As to time point: blood 2 weeks post-SBRT. The sample's treatment: 15 Gy SBRT to primary tumor, nephrectomy 4 weeks later. Serial blood draws occurred at baseline and 2 and 4 weeks post-SBRT. The tumor was a clear cell renal cell carcinoma. The repertoire was sequenced with immunoSEQ multiplex PCR; TCRdb's copy has only in-frame clones and lacks some. This table holds more than 150,000 clones, 87% found once. This specimen consisted of blood, obtained from a patient whose treatment included radiotherapy and nephrectomy. The receptor comes from a woman aged 45 to 65 with renal cell carcinoma. The chain couples TRBV4-1 to TRBJ2-3; TRBD1 agrees at 10 bases. The DNA of the CDR3 is TGCGCCAGCAGCCAAGAAGTGCGGGACAGGGGTCCAGATACGCAGTATTTT. Amino acids: CASSQEVRDRGPDTQYF.